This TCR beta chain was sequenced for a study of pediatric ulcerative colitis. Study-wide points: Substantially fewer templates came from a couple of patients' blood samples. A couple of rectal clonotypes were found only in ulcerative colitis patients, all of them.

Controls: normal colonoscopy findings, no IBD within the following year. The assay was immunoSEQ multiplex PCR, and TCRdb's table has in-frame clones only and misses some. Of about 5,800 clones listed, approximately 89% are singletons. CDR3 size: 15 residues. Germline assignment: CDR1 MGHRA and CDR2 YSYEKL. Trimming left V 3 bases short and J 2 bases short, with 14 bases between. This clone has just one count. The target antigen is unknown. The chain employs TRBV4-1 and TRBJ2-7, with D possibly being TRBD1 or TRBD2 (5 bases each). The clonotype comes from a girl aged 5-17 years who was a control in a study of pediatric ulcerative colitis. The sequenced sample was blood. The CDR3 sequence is CASSQGRGVPYEQYF. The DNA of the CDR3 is TGCGCCAGCAGCCAGGGTCGAGGGGTACCCTACGAGCAGTACTTC.